What follows are 14 T cell receptor beta chains derived from one specimen sequenced in a study of blood T cell repertoires in COVID-19. Here immunoSEQ multiplex PCR was the method, and the copy in TCRdb shows in-frame clones only, minus some. The top ten clones hold around 7.8% of a sample with approximately 250,000 clones, approximately 80% of them seen once. Sequencing used peripheral blood. These receptors came from a human donor in a cohort sampled during active COVID-19.

V usage is TRBV27 and J usage is TRBJ1-2; the match to TRBD1 covers 10 bases. The V gene end was trimmed by 2 bases and the J gene end by 2 bases; junction bases not matched to a gene: 5. CDR3 length: 16 residues. In germline, CDR1 is MNHEY, CDR2 SMNVEV (reference sequence). The CDR3 DNA is TGTGCCAGCAGTTTACTGGGACAGGGGCGAAACTATGGCTACACCTTC. This encodes CASSLLGQGRNYGYTF.

The chain combines TRBV18 with TRBJ1-4, with D hard to call. Trimming cost V 2 bases and J 0 bases, with 7 bases left between them. The length of the CDR3 is 15 residues. The germline CDR1 and CDR2 sequences are KGHSH and LQKENI. This chain's CDR3 is CASSPTVATNEKLFF. The CDR3, as DNA: TGTGCCAGCTCACCAACAGTCGCAACTAATGAAAAACTGTTTTTT.

The gene calls are TRBV6-5 and TRBJ1-6; D might be TRBD1 (5 bases). Germline V CDR1 and CDR2: MNHEY, SVGAGI. V lost 6 bases and J 6 bases, leaving 12 bases between the germline ends. The CDR3 totals 14 residues. Here the CDR3 reads CASSSMGGNSPLHF. In nucleotides, the CDR3 is TGTGCCAGCAGCTCTATGGGGGGTAATTCACCCCTCCACTTT.

This clone was seen only a few times. The chain combines TRBV7-9 with TRBJ1-3; the D gene is possibly TRBD1 (6 bases). Germline assignment: CDR1 SEHNR and CDR2 FQNEAQ (reference sequence). V dropped 5 bases and J dropped 1 base, with 12 bases sitting between them. The CDR3 consists of 15 residues. The CDR3 sequence: CASSPLQGSGNTIYF. In DNA, the CDR3 is TGTGCCAGCAGCCCCCTACAGGGTTCTGGAAACACCATATATTTT.

The chain couples TRBV9 to TRBJ2-7, with 8 bases matching TRBD1. There are 15 residues in the CDR3. V was clipped by 4 bases and J by 3 bases; unmatched bases: 9. Germline V gives CDR1 SGDLS, CDR2 YYNGEE. CDR3 DNA sequence: TGTGCCAGCAGCCCCACGCGGGACAGGAGCTACGAGCAGTACTTC. Residues: CASSPTRDRSYEQYF.

This chain joins TRBV19 and TRBJ2-2, with 8 bases identical to TRBD2. J gave up 4 bases and V 3 bases, and 7 bases lay outside the gene matches. CDR1 and CDR2 from the germline V gene are LNHDA and SQIVND (reference sequence). This CDR3 has 16 amino acids. The DNA for the CDR3 is TGTGCCAGTAGTATCCCGGGGGGGGTTGGCACCGGGGAGCTGTTTTTT. Its protein is CASSIPGGVGTGELFF.

The V call is TRBV6-6, the J call TRBJ1-1; D unclear. The CDR3 sequence is 12 residues long. CDR1 and CDR2 (germline): MNHNY, SVGAGI (reference sequence). With 2 bases removed from V and 7 bases from J, the gap between germline ends came to 8 bases. Here the CDR3 reads CASSYRELEAFF. The CDR3, as DNA: TGTGCCAGCAGTTACCGAGAGCTTGAAGCTTTCTTT.

This clone has at least ten counts. The chain couples TRBV4-3 to TRBJ2-5, with D maybe TRBD1 (6 bases). The CDR3 contains 14 residues. Germline values: CDR1 LGHNA, CDR2 YSLEER. Trimming pared 1 base from V and 0 bases from J, leaving 6 bases between. The DNA of the CDR3 is TGCGCCAGCAGCCAAGGACAGGACCAAGAGACCCAGTACTTC. Its protein is CASSQGQDQETQYF.

The genes are TRBV4-1 and TRBJ2-5; weak D call: TRBD2 (6 bases). The V and J ends lost 5 bases and 5 bases respectively, with 15 bases between them. Germline V gives CDR1 MGHRA, CDR2 YSYEKL. The CDR3 runs to 14 residues. The CDR3 loop reads CASSGGSWVETQYF. The CDR3 coding sequence is TGCGCCAGCAGCGGGGGGAGTTGGGTGGAGACCCAGTACTTC.

The chain has TRBV27 and TRBJ1-1; possible D gene TRBD1, 6 bases. Trimming left V 5 bases short and J 1 base short, with 17 bases between. This CDR3 region has 16 residues. Germline lookup yields CDR1 MNHEY and CDR2 SMNVEV (reference sequence). CDR3 DNA sequence: TGTGCCAGCAGTCCACCTCCTCAGGGGACGAACACTGAAGCTTTCTTT. Its protein is CASSPPPQGTNTEAFF.

The CDR3 reads CASSQGTQMGEQFF. The CDR3 bases are TGTGCCAGCAGTCAAGGGACTCAGATGGGTGAGCAGTTCTTC. V usage is TRBV6-2 or TRBV6-3 and J usage is TRBJ2-1, with D tentatively TRBD2 (6 bases). CDR1 and CDR2 (germline): MNHEY, SVGEGT. The CDR3 is 14 residues long. Trimming took off 5 bases at V and 9 bases at J, with 17 bases between the two ends.

This clone was recorded a few times. The chain is built from TRBV6-5 and TRBJ1-6; maybe TRBD1 (6 bases). Germline V gene lookup returns CDR1 MNHEY and CDR2 SVGAGI. Trimming removed 6 bases at V and 7 bases at J, with 13 bases between. This CDR3 has 14 residues. CDR3 nucleotides: TGTGCCAGCAGGGAGGGGGGGCTGAATTCACCCCTCCACTTT. It codes for CASREGGLNSPLHF.

V gene TRBV19 combines with J gene TRBJ2-4, with TRBD1 identical over 12 bases. The ends lost 4 bases at V and 9 bases at J; junction bases unmatched: 10. The germline V gene encodes CDR1 LNHDA and CDR2 SQIVND (reference sequence). The CDR3 spans 16 residues. The CDR3 DNA follows: TGTGCCAGTAGTACCTTCCTCGGGACAGGGGGCAGCATTCAGTACTTC. Translation: CASSTFLGTGGSIQYF.

The chain couples TRBV2 to TRBJ2-1; the D gene is possibly TRBD2 (5 bases). Germline-derived CDR1 and CDR2 are SNHLY and FYNNEI. The V and J ends lost 3 bases and 8 bases respectively, with 11 bases between them. The CDR3 extends over 13 amino acids. Written as DNA, the CDR3 is TGTGCCAGCAGTGACCGGCAGCGGTATGAGCAGTTCTTC. Translated, it gives CASSDRQRYEQFF.